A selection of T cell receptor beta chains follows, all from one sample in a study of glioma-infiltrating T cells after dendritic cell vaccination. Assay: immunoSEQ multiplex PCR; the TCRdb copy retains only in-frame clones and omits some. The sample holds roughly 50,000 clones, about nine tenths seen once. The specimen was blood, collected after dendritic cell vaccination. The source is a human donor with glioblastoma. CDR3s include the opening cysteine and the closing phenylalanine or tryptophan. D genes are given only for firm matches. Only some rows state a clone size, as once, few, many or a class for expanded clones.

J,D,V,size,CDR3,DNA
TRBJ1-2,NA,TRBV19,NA,CASSPNYGYTF,TGTGCCAGTAGTCCAAACTATGGCTACACCTTC
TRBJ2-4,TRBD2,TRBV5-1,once,CASSLTATGSGTRPNKNIQYF,TGCGCCAGCAGCCTTACCGCCACGGGTAGCGGGACTCGACCCAACAAAAACATTCAGTACTTC
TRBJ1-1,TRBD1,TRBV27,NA,CASSTTMDREAFF,TGTGCCAGCAGTACCACCATGGACAGGGAAGCTTTCTTT
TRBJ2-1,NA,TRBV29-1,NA,CSVEDFYFLFF,TGCAGCGTTGAAGATTTTTACTTTTTGTTCTTC
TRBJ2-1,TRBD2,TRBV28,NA,CASSFSGGGIYEQFF,TGTGCCAGCAGTTTTTCGGGAGGGGGTATCTATGAGCAGTTCTTC
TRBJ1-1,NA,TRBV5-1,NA,CASSLDQWLTEAFF,TGCGCCAGCAGCTTGGATCAGTGGCTTACTGAAGCTTTCTTT
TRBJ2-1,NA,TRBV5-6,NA,CASSPLLREGGREQFF,TGTGCCAGCAGCCCGCTGCTCAGGGAGGGGGGTCGGGAGCAGTTCTTC
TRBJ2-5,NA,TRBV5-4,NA,CASSSEYGSLETQYF,TGTGCCAGCAGCTCGGAATACGGGAGCTTAGAGACCCAGTACTTC
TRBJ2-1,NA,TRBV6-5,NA,CASSTGTKLYNEQFF,TGTGCCAGCAGTACCGGGACAAAGCTCTACAATGAGCAGTTCTTC
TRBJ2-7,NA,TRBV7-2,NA,CASSLGDLRGIEQYF,TGTGCCAGCAGCTTAGGGGACTTAAGAGGCATCGAGCAGTACTTC
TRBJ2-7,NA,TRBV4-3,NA,CASSQGSMGQGYEQYF,TGCGCCAGCAGCCAAGGTAGTATGGGGCAAGGTTACGAGCAGTACTTC
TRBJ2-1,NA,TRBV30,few,CAWSVRGSNEQFF,TGTGCCTGGAGTGTTCGCGGGTCCAATGAGCAGTTCTTC
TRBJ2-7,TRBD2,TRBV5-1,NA,CASSPGTSGKNYEQYF,TGCGCCAGCAGCCCCGGGACTAGCGGGAAGAACTACGAGCAGTACTTC
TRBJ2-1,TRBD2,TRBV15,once,CATSIRAGGHNEQFF,TGTGCCACCAGCATACGAGCGGGAGGTCACAATGAGCAGTTCTTC
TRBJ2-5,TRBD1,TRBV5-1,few,CASSRDRGETQYF,TGCGCCAGCAGCCGTGACAGGGGGGAGACCCAGTACTTC
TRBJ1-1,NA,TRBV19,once,CASSMQRNTEAFF,TGTGCCAGTAGTATGCAGCGGAACACTGAAGCTTTCTTT
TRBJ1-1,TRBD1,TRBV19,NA,CASSKYRGLKVGTEAFF,TGCGCCAGTAGCAAGTACAGGGGGCTGAAAGTTGGGACTGAAGCTTTCTTT